Each of the 21 T cell receptor beta chains below was sequenced from the same sample in a study of technical replicates of blood from several donors. TCRdb keeps only in-frame clones here, not all; method: immunoSEQ multiplex PCR. Altogether about 86,000 clones are present, 96% being singletons, with the ten largest covering roughly 0.34%. Source material: T cells isolated from PBMCs. All receptors derive from a human donor in good health.

This chain links TRBV9 with TRBJ2-7, with D perhaps matching TRBD2 (5 bases). Germline CDR1 reads SGDLS; CDR2 reads YYNGEE. V dropped 10 bases and J dropped 5 bases, with 13 bases sitting between them. This CDR3 contains 11 residues. CDR3: CAVQRAHEQYF. The CDR3 nucleotides read TGTGCCGTACAGAGGGCACACGAGCAGTACTTC.

This clone appeared a single time. The genes are TRBV28 and TRBJ1-2; 10 bases align to TRBD1. Losses at the gene ends were 6 bases for V and 5 bases for J; bases not matched to a gene: 9. The CDR3 spans 15 residues. Germline V gene lookup returns CDR1 MDHEN and CDR2 SYDVKM. The CDR3, as DNA: TGTGCCAGCAGGAGGGACAGGGGATCTGCATATGGCTACACCTTC. It translates to CASRRDRGSAYGYTF.

The chain couples TRBV4-2 to TRBJ1-2, with 8 bases lining up with TRBD1. Per the germline V gene, CDR1 is LGHNA and CDR2 is YNFKEQ. This CDR3 region has 14 residues. The trim removed 4 bases at V and 3 bases at J, leaving 4 bases unmatched. The CDR3 sequence: CASSRTGRDYGYTF. The CDR3, as DNA: TGTGCCAGCAGCCGGACAGGGAGGGACTATGGCTACACCTTC.

The V and J genes are TRBV28 and TRBJ2-7; tentative D call: TRBD1 (5 bases). V lost 1 base and J 2 bases, leaving 9 bases between the germline ends. The CDR3 runs to 14 residues. CDR1 is MDHEN and CDR2 is SYDVKM in the germline V gene. This CDR3 is CASSLFDRAYEQYF. In nucleotides, the CDR3 is TGTGCCAGCAGTTTATTTGACAGAGCCTACGAGCAGTACTTC. Using reference TRBV28 and TRBJ2-7 for the parts outside the CDR3, the full variable domain is DVKVTQSSRYLVKRTGEKVFLECVQDMDHENMFWYRQDPGLGLRLIYFSYDVKMKEKGDIPEGYSVSREKKERFSLILESASTNQTSMYLCASSLFDRAYEQYFGPGTRLTVT.

The chain couples TRBV19 to TRBJ2-6; 12 bases fit TRBD2. The CDR3 length is 18 residues. Losses at the gene ends were 7 bases for V and 2 bases for J; bases not matched to a gene: 9. Germline V lookup: CDR1 LNHDA, CDR2 SQIVND (reference sequence). The CDR3 DNA sequence: TGTGCCAGTAATTCCGGGACTAGCGGGTTCACTGGGGCCAACGTCCTGACTTTC. The encoded protein is CASNSGTSGFTGANVLTF.

This clone was detected only once. The rearrangement uses TRBV11-2 and TRBJ2-1; D is unresolved. Trimming pared 7 bases from V and 0 bases from J, leaving 4 bases between. This CDR3 is 12 amino acids long. Germline CDR1 is SGHAT and CDR2 is FQNNGV. In DNA, the CDR3 is TGTGCCAGCACCTCCTCCTACAATGAGCAGTTCTTC. It is translated as CASTSSYNEQFF.

The chain joins TRBV9 to TRBJ2-1, with no clear D. V was trimmed by 3 bases and J by 8 bases, leaving 15 bases between them. Per germline, CDR1 SGDLS and CDR2 YYNGEE. The CDR3 has 14 residues. The CDR3 bases are TGTGCCAGCAGCGCCTTGCTAGTCTCGGATGAGCAGTTCTTC. Protein product: CASSALLVSDEQFF.

This sequence joins TRBV5-4 and TRBJ2-7; 14 nucleotides match TRBD2. The CDR3 loop spans 15 amino acids. Germline V gives CDR1 SGHNT, CDR2 YYREEE (reference sequence). V lost 4 bases, J lost 4 bases, and 4 bases stayed unmatched. The CDR3: CASSQGTSGSYEQYF. The CDR3 coding sequence is TGTGCCAGCAGCCAGGGGACTAGCGGGAGTTACGAGCAGTACTTC. The variable domain in full, with the rest retrieved from reference TRBV5-4 and TRBJ2-7, is ETGVTQSPTHLIKTRGQQVTLRCSSQSGHNTVSWYQQALGQGPQFIFQYYREEENGRGNFPPRFSGLQFPNYSSELNVNALELDDSALYLCASSQGTSGSYEQYFGPGTRLTVT.

As regards this clone: Other DNA sequences from this sample encode an identical CDR3 as well. This chain uses TRBV4-3 with TRBJ2-7; D remains ambiguous. Per germline, CDR1 LGHNA and CDR2 YSLEER. V gave up 0 bases and J gave up 3 bases, with 6 bases separating them. This CDR3 is 13 amino acids long. The CDR3 loop is CASSQDSSYEQYF. The DNA for the CDR3 is TGCGCCAGCAGCCAAGATTCTAGCTACGAGCAGTACTTC.

This clone was seen just once. The chain carries TRBV30 and TRBJ1-2; 7 bases agree with TRBD1. Germline V gene sequence: CDR1 GTSNPN, CDR2 SVGIG (reference sequence). CDR3 length equals 15 residues. J was trimmed by 2 bases and V by 3 bases; bases with no gene match: 9. In DNA, the CDR3 is TGTGCCTGGAGCCCATCGGGACAGCCCAACTATGGCTACACCTTC. It yields the protein CAWSPSGQPNYGYTF.

The rearrangement joins TRBV5-6 to TRBJ2-1, with 13 nucleotides matching TRBD2. The germline gives CDR1 SGHDT, CDR2 YYEEEE. J was trimmed by 8 bases and V by 2 bases; bases with no gene match: 7. This CDR3 spans 16 amino acids. The CDR3 nucleotides read TGTGCCAGCAGCTTCCCCGGACTAGCGGGAGCGGATGAGCAGTTCTTC. Translated, it gives CASSFPGLAGADEQFF.

The J gene is TRBJ2-1, the V gene TRBV29-1; possibly TRBD2 for D (6 bases). Germline assignment: CDR1 SQVTM and CDR2 ANQGSEA. The CDR3 covers 17 residues. Deletions cut 5 bases from V and 1 base from J, with 21 bases between. Written as DNA, the CDR3 is TGCAGCGTTACCCCCCTCAGACTAGAATATTCCTACAATGAGCAGTTCTTC. Translation gives CSVTPLRLEYSYNEQFF.

CDR3 in amino acids: CASSSRQMNYGYTF. CDR3 nucleotide sequence: TGTGCCAGCAGCAGCCGACAGATGAACTATGGCTACACCTTC. The gene calls are TRBV7-9 and TRBJ1-2; a weak D match, TRBD1 (5 bases). CDR3 length: 14 amino acids. The germline V gene encodes CDR1 SEHNR and CDR2 FQNEAQ (reference sequence). Trimming removed 5 bases at V and 2 bases at J, with 12 bases between.

V and J are TRBV2 and TRBJ2-6; D possibly corresponds to TRBD2 (7 bases). V was pared by 7 bases and J by 1 base, with 17 bases between. Germline loops: CDR1 SNHLY, CDR2 FYNNEI. The CDR3 contains 17 residues. CDR3 residues: CASKVIGGRSGANVLTF. The CDR3 coding sequence is TGTGCCAGCAAAGTAATCGGGGGGCGATCTGGGGCCAACGTCCTGACTTTC.

This clone was detected a few times. The chain combines TRBV14 with TRBJ1-2; D is unclear. CDR3 length equals 13 residues. Germline values: CDR1 SGHDN, CDR2 FVKESK. V lost 2 bases, J lost 0 bases, and 4 bases lay in between. CDR3 amino acids: CASSQSANYGYTF. CDR3 nucleotide sequence: TGTGCCAGCAGCCAAAGCGCTAACTATGGCTACACCTTC.

The chain is built from TRBV9 and TRBJ2-7; a possible D gene is TRBD1 (5 bases). This CDR3 contains 14 residues. Per germline, CDR1 SGDLS and CDR2 YYNGEE. The V end lost 0 bases, the J end lost 2 bases, and 9 bases lay between the germline ends. The CDR3 loop reads CASSVEGAPYEQYF. In DNA form, the CDR3 reads TGTGCCAGCAGCGTAGAAGGGGCCCCCTACGAGCAGTACTTC.

The genes are TRBV5-1 and TRBJ1-2; 12 nucleotides align to TRBD1. This CDR3 has 14 amino acids. Unmatched junction bases numbered 4, after V lost 4 bases and J lost 6 bases. Germline V gene data show CDR1 as SGHRS and CDR2 as YFSETQ. The CDR3 DNA reads TGCGCCAGCAGCCCGGGACAGGGGGCCCATGGCTACACCTTC. Its translation: CASSPGQGAHGYTF.

V and J are TRBV7-3 and TRBJ1-1; a possible D gene is TRBD1 (6 bases). The CDR3 covers 14 residues. The germline V and J ends were trimmed by 5 bases and 3 bases, with 13 bases remaining between them. Per the germline V gene, CDR1 is SGHTA and CDR2 is FQGTGA. Here the CDR3 reads CASSPLGGDTEAFF. The CDR3 DNA sequence: TGTGCCAGCAGCCCTTTAGGGGGGGACACTGAAGCTTTCTTT.

The count of this clone is one. This chain joins TRBV5-1 and TRBJ2-5; 7 bases are a match to TRBD1. The CDR3 is 15 residues long. The V and J ends lost 0 bases and 2 bases, in that order; junction bases with no gene match: 4. CDR1 and CDR2 (germline): SGHRS, YFSETQ. CDR3 DNA sequence: TGCGCCAGCAGCTTGGAACCAGGGGGTCAAGAGACCCAGTACTTC. It encodes CASSLEPGGQETQYF.

The chain links TRBV11-2 to TRBJ1-1; no definite D call. Germline lookup yields CDR1 SGHAT and CDR2 FQNNGV. V was clipped by 1 base and J by 0 bases, with 9 bases between them. The CDR3 extends over 15 amino acids. The DNA for the CDR3 is TGTGCCAGCAGCTTAGTTGCGGGTATGAACACTGAAGCTTTCTTT. Translation gives CASSLVAGMNTEAFF.

CDR3 DNA: TGTGCCAGCAGCTTAGGCCTCGGGAACGAGCAGTACTTC. Translation gives CASSLGLGNEQYF. This chain links TRBV7-3 with TRBJ2-7; a weak D match, TRBD2 (5 bases). This CDR3 has 13 amino acids. Germline V CDR1 and CDR2: SGHTA, FQGTGA. V lost 2 bases, J lost 5 bases, and 10 bases lay in between. Filled out from reference TRBV7-3 and TRBJ2-7, the complete variable domain reads GAGVSQTPSNKVTEKGKYVELRCDPISGHTALYWYRQSLGQGPEFLIYFQGTGAADDSGLPNDRFFAVRPEGSVSTLKIQRTERGDSAVYLCASSLGLGNEQYFGPGTRLTVT.